This T cell receptor (beta chain) was identified in a study of T-cell memory formation after mild COVID-19. General observations from the study: Several responding clones turned up in pre-infection memory, indicating that cross-reactive memory may have taken part. Contracting CD8+ clones were enriched in EMRA, CD4+ mainly in CM and EM. Whether second-wave clones peaking at day 37 were SARS-CoV-2 specific went unconfirmed.

Constant-segment-primed 5'RACE gave TCR alpha and TCR beta cDNA libraries with sample barcodes and UMIs. TCRdb itself ran the 5' RACE reads through MiXCR, one entry per CDR3 protein. The sample holds about 170,000 distinct CDR3 sequences; 10% to 15% are singletons and the top ten take approximately 3.6%. This clonotype was seen ten or more times. Its specificity is unknown. The V segment lost 5 bases and the J segment 2 bases; nucleotides outside the gene matches: 11. The germline V gene encodes CDR1 SEHNR and CDR2 FQNEAQ (reference sequence). The CDR3 consists of 16 residues. Specimen: PBMCs or a T cell subset sorted from them (not recorded which). The V gene is TRBV7-9, the J gene TRBJ2-7, with 8 bases lining up with TRBD2. This clonotype originated in a man between 18 and 35 years old who had mild COVID-19 (a few samples of this study predate the infection). Cell type and time point are not known. CDR3 nucleotides: TGTGCCAGCAGCGGAGGGGGAGCGGGGGCGGCCTACGAGCAGTACTTC. Translated, it gives CASSGGGAGAAYEQYF.